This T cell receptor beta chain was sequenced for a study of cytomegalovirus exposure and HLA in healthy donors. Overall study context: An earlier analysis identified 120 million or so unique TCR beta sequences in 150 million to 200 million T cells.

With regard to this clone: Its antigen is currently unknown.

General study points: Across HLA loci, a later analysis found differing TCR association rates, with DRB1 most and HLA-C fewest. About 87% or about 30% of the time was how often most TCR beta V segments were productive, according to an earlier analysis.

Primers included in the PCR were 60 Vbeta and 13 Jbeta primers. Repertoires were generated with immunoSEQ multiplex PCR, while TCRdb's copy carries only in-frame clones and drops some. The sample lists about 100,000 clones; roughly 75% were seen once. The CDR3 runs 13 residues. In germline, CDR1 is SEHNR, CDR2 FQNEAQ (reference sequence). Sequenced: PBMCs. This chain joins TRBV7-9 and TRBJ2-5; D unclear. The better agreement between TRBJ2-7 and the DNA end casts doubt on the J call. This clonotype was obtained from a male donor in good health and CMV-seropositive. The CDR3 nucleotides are TGTGCCAGCAGCTTAGGTGGGCCCTACGAGCAGTACTTC. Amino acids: CASSLGGPYEQYF.